What follows are 10 T cell receptor beta chains derived from one specimen sequenced in a study of blood T cell repertoires in COVID-19 (dated by TCRdb to the early 2020s). Libraries came from the immunoSEQ multiplex PCR assay. In TCRdb, the immuneACCESS table is reduced to in-frame sequences with V and J assigned. These tables do not hold every clone; where another copy was compared, an unresolved V gene accounts for under half, and the others remain unexplained. The sample includes over 110,000 clones, with about 80% observed a single time. The ten top clones hold roughly 3.4% of the sample. The sample was peripheral blood. These receptors all come from a man aged 55 to 69 with acute or convalescent COVID-19.

The chain links TRBV19 to TRBJ1-1; TRBD1 might be the D (6 bases). V was shortened by 9 bases and J by 0 bases, with 14 bases between the two germline ends. The CDR3 is 14 amino acids. Germline loops: CDR1 LNHDA, CDR2 SQIVND (reference sequence). In nucleotides, the CDR3 is TGTGCCAGCGCGACGACAGGAATGAACACTGAAGCTTTCTTT. It specifies CASATTGMNTEAFF.

J is TRBJ2-7 and V is TRBV5-1, with D maybe TRBD1 (6 bases). CDR3 length: 15 amino acids. Germline V gene lookup returns CDR1 SGHRS and CDR2 YFSETQ. The V end was cut by 1 base, the J end by 2 bases, with 13 bases between. The CDR3 bases are TGCGCCAGCAGCTTGACCCAGGGGTCAACCTACGAGCAGTACTTC. It specifies CASSLTQGSTYEQYF.

J is TRBJ1-5 and V is TRBV10-1; TRBD1 is a possible D gene (5 bases). There are 18 residues in the CDR3. V was clipped by 7 bases and J by 0 bases, with 22 bases between them. Per the germline V gene, CDR1 is WNHNN and CDR2 is SYGVQD (reference sequence). Written as DNA, the CDR3 is TGCGCCAGCAAAAACGCCTCCGACAGCCTTTATAGCAATCAGCCCCAGCATTTT. It is translated as CASKNASDSLYSNQPQHF.

V and J are TRBV6-5 and TRBJ2-7; 11 positions match TRBD1. The V gene's germline CDR1 is MNHEY and CDR2 SVGAGI. The junction had 10 bases not matched to a gene; V was cut back by 8 bases and J by 7 bases. CDR3 size: 14 residues. DNA of the CDR3: TGTGCCAGCGAAGGGGACAGGGGGTTCGGGGAGCAGTACTTC. It codes for CASEGDRGFGEQYF.

The V and J genes are TRBV3-1 (or the pseudogene TRBV3-2) and TRBJ1-2; 7 positions match TRBD1. Germline CDR1 and CDR2: LGHDT and YNNKEL (reference sequence). The CDR3 runs 13 residues. V was pared by 5 bases and J by 7 bases, with 7 bases of the junction left unmatched. This chain's CDR3 is CASSNRGEGGYTF. The CDR3 coding sequence is TGTGCCAGCAGCAACAGGGGTGAGGGTGGCTACACCTTC.

The genes are TRBV5-1 and TRBJ2-7; 7 nucleotides match TRBD1. V lost 6 bases, J lost 1 base, and 13 bases stayed unmatched. The CDR3 contains 16 residues. CDR1 SGHRS and CDR2 YFSETQ come from the germline V gene. The chain's CDR3 is CASTPQTGTASYEQYF. As DNA, the CDR3 is TGCGCCAGCACCCCTCAAACCGGGACAGCATCCTACGAGCAGTACTTC.

In this sample, this clone turned up once. In DNA form, the CDR3 reads TGTGCCAGCAGCAAAACGGAGTCCTATGGCTACACCTTC. This sequence encodes CASSKTESYGYTF. The chain employs TRBV5-5 and TRBJ1-2; no firm D call. V dropped 4 bases and J dropped 4 bases, with 11 bases sitting between them. From germline, CDR1 is SGHKS and CDR2 YYEKEE (reference sequence). The CDR3 covers 13 residues.

The table lists this clone with a count of one. This chain uses TRBV10-3 with TRBJ2-1, with 10 bases matching TRBD2. The J segment lost 14 bases and the V segment lost 6 bases, leaving 13 bases of the junction unmatched. The CDR3 is 14 residues long. Germline loops: CDR1 ENHRY, CDR2 SYGVKD. The CDR3 loop reads CAIRDGLAGESKFF. In DNA, the CDR3 is TGTGCCATCAGGGATGGGCTAGCGGGAGAATCGAAGTTCTTC.

V usage is TRBV6-2 or TRBV6-3 and J usage is TRBJ2-1; D is uncertain. The V gene lost 6 bases and the J gene lost 9 bases, with 9 bases spanning the gap. Looked up from germline, CDR1 is MNHEY and CDR2 is SVGEGT. This CDR3 is 11 amino acids long. CDR3: CASSLSTEQFF. The CDR3, as DNA: TGTGCCAGCAGCCTGAGTACTGAGCAGTTCTTC.

The gene calls are TRBV9 and TRBJ2-1; D gene unclear. Germline V CDR1 and CDR2: SGDLS, YYNGEE. The CDR3 contains 15 residues. Trimming took 0 bases from V and 1 from J, leaving 8 bases between them. CDR3 in amino acids: CASSVVGWSYNEQFF. The CDR3 nucleotides are TGTGCCAGCAGCGTAGTCGGGTGGTCCTACAATGAGCAGTTCTTC.